This T cell receptor beta chain was identified during a study of T cell repertoires in cytomegalovirus infection. V was trimmed by 3 bases and J by 4 bases, leaving 11 bases between them. There are 14 residues in the CDR3. Whole-study findings and limits: Carriage of CMV together with the relevant HLA was identifiable through cumulative public TCR beta family frequency.

In the case of this clonotype: Its antigen remains unknown.

TCRdb called the reads again in MiXCR, with one record for every CDR3 protein. The sample includes hundreds of thousands of distinct CDR3 sequences, more than 40% of them seen just once. Specimen: cultured PBMCs, collected from culture after CMV antigen stimulation. The TCR was taken from a human donor in good health (CMV status not recorded). Some clones in this sample may be carry-over from other donors' samples. The chain joins TRBV12-3 or TRBV12-4 to TRBJ2-3, with D hard to call. The CDR3 DNA reads TGTGCCAGCAGTTTTCCGGCTCGCGCAGATACGCAGTATTTT. This codes for CASSFPARADTQYF.